This T cell receptor (beta chain) was recorded in a study of OX40 agonist ivuxolimab in advanced cancers. As for the study in general: Anti-PD-1, anti-PD-L1 or anti-CTLA-4 therapy given earlier was allowed, and 35% to 50% had some.

Blood sampling took place at baseline, cycle 4 day 1, and cycle 7 day 1. Profiled with immunoSEQ multiplex PCR; TCRdb holds only in-frame clones, not every one. Counted here are some 55,000 clones, more than 75% occurring once; the ten biggest clones make up around 4.5%. V was clipped by 0 bases and J by 11 bases; unmatched bases: 6. Germline V gene sequence: CDR1 KGHSH, CDR2 LQKENI. The CDR3 sequence is 13 residues long. Sequencing was performed on CD4+ or CD8+ T cells sorted from blood, taken in a trial of the OX40 agonist ivuxolimab. The receptor was derived from an adult with an advanced solid tumor such as melanoma, head and neck, liver or kidney cancer. This sequence joins TRBV18 and TRBJ1-1; 7 nucleotides line up with TRBD1. Here the CDR3 DNA reads TGTGCCAGCTCACCACCGATAGGGGGCGTCGCTTTCTTT. Amino acids: CASSPPIGGVAFF. The full variable domain, completed using reference TRBV18 and TRBJ1-1, is NAGVMQNPRHLVRRRGQEARLRCSPMKGHSHVYWYRQLPEEGLKFMVYLQKENIIDESGMPKERFSAEFPKEGPSILRIQQVVRGDSAAYFCASSPPIGGVAFFGQGTRLTVV.